This T cell receptor beta chain was observed in a study of blood T cell repertoires in COVID-19. The repertoire was sequenced with immunoSEQ multiplex PCR; TCRdb's copy has only in-frame clones and lacks some. The sample lists approximately 200,000 clones; approximately 90% were seen once. Trimming removed 6 bases from V and 4 bases from J; junction bases left unmatched: 10. Looked up from germline, CDR1 is SNHLY and CDR2 is FYNNEI. The CDR3 totals 16 residues. All enrollees were roughly 18 to 89 years old and from fewer than 30 US areas. What was sequenced was PBMCs or T cells enriched from blood (not recorded which). The sequence was collected from a woman aged 25 to 45 who had recovered from COVID-19. The chain combines TRBV2 with TRBJ1-5; 9 positions match TRBD1. In nucleotides, the CDR3 is TGTGCCAGCAGGTGGGGACAGGGCCCTATTAATCAGCCCCAGCATTTT. Translation: CASRWGQGPINQPQHF.